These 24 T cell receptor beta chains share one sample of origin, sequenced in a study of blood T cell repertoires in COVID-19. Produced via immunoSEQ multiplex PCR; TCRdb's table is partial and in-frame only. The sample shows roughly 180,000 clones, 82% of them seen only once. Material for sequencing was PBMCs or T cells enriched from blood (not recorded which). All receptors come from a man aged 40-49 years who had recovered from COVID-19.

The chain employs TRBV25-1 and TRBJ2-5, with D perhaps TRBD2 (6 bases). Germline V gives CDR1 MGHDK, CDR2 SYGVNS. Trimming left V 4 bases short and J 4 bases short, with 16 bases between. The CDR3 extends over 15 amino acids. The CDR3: CASSALLGGGETQYF. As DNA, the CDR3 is TGTGCCAGCAGTGCCCTTCTCGGGGGTGGAGAGACCCAGTACTTC.

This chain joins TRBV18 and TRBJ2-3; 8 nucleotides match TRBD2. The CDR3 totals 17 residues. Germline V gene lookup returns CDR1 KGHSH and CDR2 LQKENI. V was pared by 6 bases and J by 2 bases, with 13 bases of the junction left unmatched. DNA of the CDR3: TGTGCCAGCTCGCCCATGCGAGCGGGAGTCTACACAGATACGCAGTATTTT. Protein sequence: CASSPMRAGVYTDTQYF.

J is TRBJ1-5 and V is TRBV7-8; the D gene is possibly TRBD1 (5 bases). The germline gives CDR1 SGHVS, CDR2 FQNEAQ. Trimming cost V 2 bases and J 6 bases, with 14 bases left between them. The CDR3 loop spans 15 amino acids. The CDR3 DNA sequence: TGTGCCAGCAGCTTAAACGGCAGGGTCGTTCAGCCCCAGCATTTT. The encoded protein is CASSLNGRVVQPQHF. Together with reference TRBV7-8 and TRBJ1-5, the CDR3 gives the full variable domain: GAGVSQSPRYKVAKRGQDVALRCDPISGHVSLFWYQQALGQGPEFLTYFQNEAQLDKSGLPSDRFFAERPEGSVSTLKIQRTQQEDSAVYLCASSLNGRVVQPQHFGDGTRLSIL.

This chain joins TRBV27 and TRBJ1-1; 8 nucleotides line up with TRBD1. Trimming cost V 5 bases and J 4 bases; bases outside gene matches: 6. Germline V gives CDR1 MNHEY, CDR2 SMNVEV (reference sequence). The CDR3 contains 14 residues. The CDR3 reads CASSLTGGGTEAFF. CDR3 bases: TGTGCCAGCAGTCTCACAGGGGGAGGCACTGAAGCTTTCTTT.

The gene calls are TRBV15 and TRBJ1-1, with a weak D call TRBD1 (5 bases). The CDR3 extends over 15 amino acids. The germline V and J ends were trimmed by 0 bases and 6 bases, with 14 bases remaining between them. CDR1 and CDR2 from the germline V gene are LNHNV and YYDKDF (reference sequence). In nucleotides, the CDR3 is TGTGCCACCAGCAGAGATCAGGGTGTTTGGGCTGAAGCTTTCTTT. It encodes CATSRDQGVWAEAFF.

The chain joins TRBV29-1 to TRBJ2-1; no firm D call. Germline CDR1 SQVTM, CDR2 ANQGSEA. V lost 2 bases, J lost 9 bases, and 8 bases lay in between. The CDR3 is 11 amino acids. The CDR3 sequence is CSVEPLSEQFF. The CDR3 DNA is TGCAGCGTTGAACCATTGAGTGAGCAGTTCTTC.

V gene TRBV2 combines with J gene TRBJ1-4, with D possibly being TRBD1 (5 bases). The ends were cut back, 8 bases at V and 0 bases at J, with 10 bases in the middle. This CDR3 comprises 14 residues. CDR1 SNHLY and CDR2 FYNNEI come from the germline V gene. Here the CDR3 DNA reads TGTGCCAGCTCCAGGGAAACAACTAATGAAAAACTGTTTTTT. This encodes CASSRETTNEKLFF.

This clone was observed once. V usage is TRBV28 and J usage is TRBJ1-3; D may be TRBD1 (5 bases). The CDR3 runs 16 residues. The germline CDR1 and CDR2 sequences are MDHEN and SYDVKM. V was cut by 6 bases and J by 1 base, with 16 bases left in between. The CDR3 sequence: CASRARLRGSGNTIYF. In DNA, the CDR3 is TGTGCCAGCAGGGCCAGGCTCCGGGGGTCTGGAAACACCATATATTTT.

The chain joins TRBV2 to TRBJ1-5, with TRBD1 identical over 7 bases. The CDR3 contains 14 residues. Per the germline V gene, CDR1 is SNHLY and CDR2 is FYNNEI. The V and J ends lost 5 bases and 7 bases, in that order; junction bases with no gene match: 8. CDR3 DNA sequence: TGTGCCAGCAGTAGGCAGGGGGATCGGCAGCCCCAGCATTTT. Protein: CASSRQGDRQPQHF. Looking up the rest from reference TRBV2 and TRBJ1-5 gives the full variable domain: EPEVTQTPSHQVTQMGQEVILRCVPISNHLYFYWYRQILGQKVEFLVSFYNNEISEKSEIFDDQFSVERPDGSNFTLKIRSTKLEDSAMYFCASSRQGDRQPQHFGDGTRLSIL.

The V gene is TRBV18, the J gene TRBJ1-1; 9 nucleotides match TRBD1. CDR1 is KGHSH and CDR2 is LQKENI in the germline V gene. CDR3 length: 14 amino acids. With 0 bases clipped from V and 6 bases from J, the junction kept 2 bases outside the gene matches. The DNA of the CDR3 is TGTGCCAGCTCACCACCGGGACAGGGCCCTGAAGCTTTCTTT. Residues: CASSPPGQGPEAFF. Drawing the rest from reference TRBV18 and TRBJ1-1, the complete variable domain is NAGVMQNPRHLVRRRGQEARLRCSPMKGHSHVYWYRQLPEEGLKFMVYLQKENIIDESGMPKERFSAEFPKEGPSILRIQQVVRGDSAAYFCASSPPGQGPEAFFGQGTRLTVV.

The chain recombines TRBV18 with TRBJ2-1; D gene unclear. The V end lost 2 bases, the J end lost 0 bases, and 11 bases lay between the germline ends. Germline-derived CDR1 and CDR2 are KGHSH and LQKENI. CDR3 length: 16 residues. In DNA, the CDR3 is TGTGCCAGCTCACCAAGTAGCCAAAGCTCCTACAATGAGCAGTTCTTC. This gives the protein CASSPSSQSSYNEQFF.

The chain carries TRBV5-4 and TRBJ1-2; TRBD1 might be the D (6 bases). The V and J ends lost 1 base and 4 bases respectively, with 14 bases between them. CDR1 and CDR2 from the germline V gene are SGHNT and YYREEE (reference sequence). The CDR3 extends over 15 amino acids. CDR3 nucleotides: TGTGCCAGCAGCTTGCGACAGGAGCTAGTCTATGGCTACACCTTC. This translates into CASSLRQELVYGYTF.

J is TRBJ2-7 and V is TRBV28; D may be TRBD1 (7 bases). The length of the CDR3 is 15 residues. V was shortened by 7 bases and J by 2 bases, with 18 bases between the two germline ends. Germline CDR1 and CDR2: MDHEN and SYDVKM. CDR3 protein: CASTSQGGSPYEQYF. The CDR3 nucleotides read TGTGCCAGCACTTCCCAGGGGGGAAGTCCCTACGAGCAGTACTTC.

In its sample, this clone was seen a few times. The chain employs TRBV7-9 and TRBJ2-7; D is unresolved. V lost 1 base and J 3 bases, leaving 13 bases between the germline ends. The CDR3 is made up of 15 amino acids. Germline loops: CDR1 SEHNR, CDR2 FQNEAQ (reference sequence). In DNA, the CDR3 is TGTGCCAGCAGCTTAGATGAACACGCAGACTACGAGCAGTACGTC. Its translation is CASSLDEHADYEQYV.

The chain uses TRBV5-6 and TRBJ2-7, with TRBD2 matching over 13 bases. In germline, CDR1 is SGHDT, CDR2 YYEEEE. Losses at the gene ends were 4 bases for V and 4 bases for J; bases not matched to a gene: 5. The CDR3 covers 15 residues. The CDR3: CASSQGTSGTYEQYF. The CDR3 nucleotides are TGTGCCAGCAGCCAGGGGACTAGCGGGACTTACGAGCAGTACTTC.

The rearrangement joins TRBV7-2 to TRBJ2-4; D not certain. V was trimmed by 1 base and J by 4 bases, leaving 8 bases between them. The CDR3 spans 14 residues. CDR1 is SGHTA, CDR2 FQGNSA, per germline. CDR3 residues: CASSLDARKNIQYF. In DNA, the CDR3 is TGTGCCAGCAGCTTAGACGCGCGGAAAAACATTCAGTACTTC.

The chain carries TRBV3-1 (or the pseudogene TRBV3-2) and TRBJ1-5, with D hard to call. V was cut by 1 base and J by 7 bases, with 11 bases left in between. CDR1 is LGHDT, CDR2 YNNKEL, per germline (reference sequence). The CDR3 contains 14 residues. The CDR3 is CASSQAADGQPQHF. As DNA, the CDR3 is TGTGCCAGCAGCCAAGCCGCGGATGGGCAGCCCCAGCATTTT.

CDR3 in DNA: TGTGCCAGCAGCTTGCTCCACTACTACAATGAGCAGTTCTTC. This encodes CASSLLHYYNEQFF. The chain has TRBV7-2 and TRBJ2-1; D gene uncertain. V was pared by 3 bases and J by 3 bases, with 9 bases between. This CDR3 has 14 residues. Looked up from germline, CDR1 is SGHTA and CDR2 is FQGNSA.

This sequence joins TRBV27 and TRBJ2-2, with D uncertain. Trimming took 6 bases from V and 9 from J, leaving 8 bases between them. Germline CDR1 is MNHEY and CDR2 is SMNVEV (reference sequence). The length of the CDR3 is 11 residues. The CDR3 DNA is TGTGCCAGCAGCTTTGGGCGGGAGCTGTTTTTT. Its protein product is CASSFGRELFF.

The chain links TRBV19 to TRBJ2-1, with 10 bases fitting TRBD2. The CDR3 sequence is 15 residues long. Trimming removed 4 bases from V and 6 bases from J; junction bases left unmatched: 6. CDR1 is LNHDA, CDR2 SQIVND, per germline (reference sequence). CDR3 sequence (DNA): TGTGCCAGTAGTACTCTAGCGGGAGAATCCAATGAGCAGTTCTTC. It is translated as CASSTLAGESNEQFF.

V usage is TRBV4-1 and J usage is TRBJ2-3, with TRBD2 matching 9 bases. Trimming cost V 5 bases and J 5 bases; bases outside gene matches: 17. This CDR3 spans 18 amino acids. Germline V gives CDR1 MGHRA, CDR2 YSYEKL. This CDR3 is CASSFSGGRARGGDTQYF. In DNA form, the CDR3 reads TGCGCCAGCAGCTTTTCGGGCGGGAGGGCCAGGGGAGGAGATACGCAGTATTTT.

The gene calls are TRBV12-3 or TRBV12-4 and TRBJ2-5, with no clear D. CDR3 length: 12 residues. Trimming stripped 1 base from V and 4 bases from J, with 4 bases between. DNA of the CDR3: TGTGCCAGCAGTTTAGGCAGAGAGACCCAGTACTTC. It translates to CASSLGRETQYF.

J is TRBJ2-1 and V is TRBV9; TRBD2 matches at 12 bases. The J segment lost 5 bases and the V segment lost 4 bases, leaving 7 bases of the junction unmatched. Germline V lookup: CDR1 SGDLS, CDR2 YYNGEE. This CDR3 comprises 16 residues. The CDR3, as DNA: TGTGCCAGCAGCCCCATACTAGCGGGAGGTGACAATGAGCAGTTCTTC. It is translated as CASSPILAGGDNEQFF.

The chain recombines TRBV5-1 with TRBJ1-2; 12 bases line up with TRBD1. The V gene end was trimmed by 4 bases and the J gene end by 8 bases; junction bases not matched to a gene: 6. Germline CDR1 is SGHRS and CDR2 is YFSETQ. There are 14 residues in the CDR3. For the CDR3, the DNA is TGCGCCAGCAGCGTGGGACAGGGGGCGAGCGGCTACACCTTC. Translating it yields CASSVGQGASGYTF.